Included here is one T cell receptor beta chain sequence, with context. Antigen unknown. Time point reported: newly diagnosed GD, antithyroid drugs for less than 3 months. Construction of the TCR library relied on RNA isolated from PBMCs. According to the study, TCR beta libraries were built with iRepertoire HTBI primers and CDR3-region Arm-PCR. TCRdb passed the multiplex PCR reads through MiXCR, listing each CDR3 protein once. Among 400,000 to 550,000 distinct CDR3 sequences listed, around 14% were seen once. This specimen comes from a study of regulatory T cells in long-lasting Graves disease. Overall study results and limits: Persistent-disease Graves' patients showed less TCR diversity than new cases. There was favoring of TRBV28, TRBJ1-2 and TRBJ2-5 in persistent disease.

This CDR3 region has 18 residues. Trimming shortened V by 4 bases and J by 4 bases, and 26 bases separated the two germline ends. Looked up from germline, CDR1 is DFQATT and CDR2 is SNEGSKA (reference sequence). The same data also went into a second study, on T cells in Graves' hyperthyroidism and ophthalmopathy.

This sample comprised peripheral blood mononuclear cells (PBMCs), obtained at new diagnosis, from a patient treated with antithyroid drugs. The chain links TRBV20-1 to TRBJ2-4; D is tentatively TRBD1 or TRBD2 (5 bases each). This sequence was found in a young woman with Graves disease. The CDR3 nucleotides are TGCAGTGCTATACGGGACCGACTTGCTTCAAAGGGAAAAAACATTCAGTACTTC. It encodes CSAIRDRLASKGKNIQYF.